This T cell receptor (beta chain) was recorded in a study of blood T cells in healthy people across ages. CDR3 size: 14 residues. The germline CDR1 and CDR2 sequences are LGHDT and YNNKEL (reference sequence). The junction had 0 bases not matched to a gene; V was cut back by 3 bases and J by 7 bases. This clonotype was counted only a few times. Primed by a sample-barcoded 5' primer and a J-beta primer mix, a second PCR proceeded for about 6 to 11 cycles. The template-switch adaptor was a 5' adaptor with 12 random nucleotides. It tagged each cDNA molecule. TCRdb processed the 5' RACE reads anew with MiXCR; each CDR3 protein has one entry. The sample holds 600,000 to 650,000 distinct CDR3 sequences, around 54% seen once.

The sequence was obtained from a man aged 55 to 70 in good health. The specimen was blood. This chain links TRBV3-1 with TRBJ2-1; TRBD2 aligns across 13 bases. CDR3 DNA sequence: TGTGCCAGCAGCCAGGGACTAGCGGGAAATGAGCAGTTCTTC. Translating gives CASSQGLAGNEQFF.